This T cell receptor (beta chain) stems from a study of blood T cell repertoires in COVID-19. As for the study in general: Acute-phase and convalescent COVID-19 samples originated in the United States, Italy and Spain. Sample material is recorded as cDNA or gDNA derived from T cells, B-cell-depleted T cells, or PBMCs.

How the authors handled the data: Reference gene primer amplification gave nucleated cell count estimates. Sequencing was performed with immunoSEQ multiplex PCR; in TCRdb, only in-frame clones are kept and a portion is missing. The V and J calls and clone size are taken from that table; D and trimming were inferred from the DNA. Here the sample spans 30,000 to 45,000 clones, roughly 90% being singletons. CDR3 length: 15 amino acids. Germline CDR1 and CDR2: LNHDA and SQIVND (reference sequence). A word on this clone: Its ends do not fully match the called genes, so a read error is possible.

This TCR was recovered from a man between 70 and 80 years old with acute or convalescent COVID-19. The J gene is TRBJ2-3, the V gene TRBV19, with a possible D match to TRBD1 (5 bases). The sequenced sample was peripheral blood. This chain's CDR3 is CASSPTRQDTHTQYF. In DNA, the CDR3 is TGTGCCAGTAGTCCTACGAGGCAGGACACACATACGCAGTATTTT. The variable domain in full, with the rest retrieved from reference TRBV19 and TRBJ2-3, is DGGITQSPKYLFRKEGQNVTLSCEQNLNHDAMYWYRQDPGQGLRLIYYSQIVNDFQKGDIAEGYSVSREKKESFPLTVTSAQKNPTAFYLCASSPTRQDTHTQYFGPGTRLTVL.